The rows below give T cell receptor beta chains drawn from one sample of a study of blood T cell repertoires in COVID-19. Profiling relied on immunoSEQ multiplex PCR, and the TCRdb table lists in-frame clones only, not all of them. The sample consists of 200,000 to 250,000 clones, roughly 80% of them appearing once. The sequencing input was PBMCs or T cells enriched from blood (not recorded which). These receptors were obtained from a man in his sixties who had recovered from COVID-19. Both conserved end residues are part of each CDR3. A D gene is named only where the DNA matches it firmly. The listing skips clone size in some rows; elsewhere it reads once, few, many or a size class.

V gene: TRBV18; J gene: TRBJ2-7; clone size: NA; D gene: TRBD1; CDR3 DNA: TGTGCCAGCTCACCCGCTGGACAGGGGGCGACGGCCGAGCAGTACTTC; CDR3 protein: CASSPAGQGATAEQYF
V gene: TRBV27; J gene: TRBJ2-2; clone size: NA; D gene: TRBD1; CDR3 DNA: TGTGCCAGCAGTTTCCGTATTCCGGGACAGGGGTCCGGGGAGCTGTTTTTT; CDR3 protein: CASSFRIPGQGSGELFF
V gene: TRBV3-1/TRBV3-2; J gene: TRBJ1-2; clone size: NA; D gene: NA; CDR3 DNA: TGTGCCAGCAGCCAAGAAAGGCGGGGCTACACCTTC; CDR3 protein: CASSQERRGYTF
V gene: TRBV15; J gene: TRBJ1-2; clone size: NA; D gene: TRBD1; CDR3 DNA: TGTGCCACCAGCTTGGACAGGGGAATTAACTATGGCTACACCTTC; CDR3 protein: CATSLDRGINYGYTF
V gene: TRBV5-4; J gene: TRBJ2-2; clone size: NA; D gene: NA; CDR3 DNA: TGTGCCAGCAGTTGGGACTCGGCGGGTCCCGGGGAGCTGTTTTTT; CDR3 protein: CASSWDSAGPGELFF
V gene: TRBV7-2; J gene: TRBJ2-1; clone size: NA; D gene: TRBD1; CDR3 DNA: TGTGCCAGCAGCTTAGTCAGGGGGCCCTACAATGAGCAGTTCTTC; CDR3 protein: CASSLVRGPYNEQFF
V gene: TRBV4-3; J gene: TRBJ2-2; clone size: NA; D gene: NA; CDR3 DNA: TGCGCCAGCAGCCAAGAAGGGGAGGTAAACACCGGGGAGCTGTTTTTT; CDR3 protein: CASSQEGEVNTGELFF
V gene: TRBV6-2/TRBV6-3; J gene: TRBJ1-5; clone size: NA; D gene: TRBD1; CDR3 DNA: TGTGCCAGCAGTTACTCACAGGGGCACAATCAGCCCCAGCATTTT; CDR3 protein: CASSYSQGHNQPQHF
V gene: TRBV2; J gene: TRBJ2-1; clone size: NA; D gene: NA; CDR3 DNA: TGTGCCAGCAGCTCAGACAGGCCTTCCTACAATGAGCAGTTCTTC; CDR3 protein: CASSSDRPSYNEQFF
V gene: TRBV27; J gene: TRBJ1-6; clone size: NA; D gene: TRBD1; CDR3 DNA: TGTGCCAGCAGTCTCTGGACAGGGGAATATTCACCCCTCCACTTT; CDR3 protein: CASSLWTGEYSPLHF
V gene: TRBV18; J gene: TRBJ2-7; clone size: NA; D gene: NA; CDR3 DNA: TGTGCCAGCTCATCGGTACAGGGTAACGAGCAGTACTTC; CDR3 protein: CASSSVQGNEQYF
V gene: TRBV24-1; J gene: TRBJ2-1; clone size: NA; D gene: TRBD1; CDR3 DNA: TGTGCCACCAGTAAGGGGGCACCTGGCAATGAGCAGTTCTTC; CDR3 protein: CATSKGAPGNEQFF
V gene: TRBV18; J gene: TRBJ2-1; clone size: NA; D gene: TRBD2; CDR3 DNA: TGTGCCAGCTCACAGCGACTAGCGGATGGGTGTTTCTTC; CDR3 protein: CASSQRLADGCFF
V gene: TRBV6-2/TRBV6-3; J gene: TRBJ1-5; clone size: NA; D gene: TRBD1; CDR3 DNA: TGTGCCAGCAGTTACCCCGGGACAGGGGGAAATCAGCCCCAGCATTTT; CDR3 protein: CASSYPGTGGNQPQHF
V gene: TRBV18; J gene: TRBJ2-7; clone size: NA; D gene: TRBD1; CDR3 DNA: TGTGCCAGCTCACCAGGACAGGACTACGAGCAGTACTTC; CDR3 protein: CASSPGQDYEQYF
V gene: TRBV30; J gene: TRBJ1-4; clone size: NA; D gene: NA; CDR3 DNA: TGTGCCTGGACGCCCCGAGAAAATGAAAAACTGTTTTTT; CDR3 protein: CAWTPRENEKLFF
V gene: TRBV29-1; J gene: TRBJ2-7; clone size: NA; D gene: NA; CDR3 DNA: TGCAGCGTTCAACTTCGTTTCACCGTGGGACTCCGCTCCTACGAGCAGTACTTC; CDR3 protein: CSVQLRFTVGLRSYEQYF
V gene: TRBV9; J gene: TRBJ1-1; clone size: NA; D gene: TRBD1; CDR3 DNA: TGTGCCAGCAGCGCCGGGACAGGCACTGAAGCTTTCTTT; CDR3 protein: CASSAGTGTEAFF
V gene: TRBV7-8; J gene: TRBJ1-2; clone size: NA; D gene: NA; CDR3 DNA: TGTGCCAGCAGCCCCGGACTTGGGAGCTACACCTTC; CDR3 protein: CASSPGLGSYTF
V gene: TRBV4-3; J gene: TRBJ1-1; clone size: NA; D gene: NA; CDR3 DNA: TGCGCCAGCAGCCCGATCCAAACTAGACGGAACACTGAAGCTTTCTTT; CDR3 protein: CASSPIQTRRNTEAFF
V gene: TRBV5-1; J gene: TRBJ1-2; clone size: NA; D gene: NA; CDR3 DNA: TGCGCCAGCAGCCCGGAGTGGGGGCAGTATGGCTACACCTTC; CDR3 protein: CASSPEWGQYGYTF
V gene: TRBV15; J gene: TRBJ2-3; clone size: NA; D gene: NA; CDR3 DNA: TGTGCCACCTGGGACACCGGTACGCAGTATTTT; CDR3 protein: CATWDTGTQYF
V gene: TRBV19; J gene: TRBJ1-5; clone size: NA; D gene: NA; CDR3 DNA: TGTGTCCGGACGGGCCCCAAAGGAGGAAATCAGCCCCAGCATTTT; CDR3 protein: CVRTGPKGGNQPQHF
V gene: TRBV5-1; J gene: TRBJ2-1; clone size: NA; D gene: TRBD2; CDR3 DNA: TGCGCCAGCAGCTGGACACTTAGCGGGGGGGCCTCCTACAATGAGCAGTTCTTC; CDR3 protein: CASSWTLSGGASYNEQFF
V gene: TRBV29-1; J gene: TRBJ2-1; clone size: NA; D gene: TRBD1; CDR3 DNA: TGCAGCGTTGAAGTCCGCGACAGGGGGCGGACTCCAACCTACAATGAGCAGTTCTTC; CDR3 protein: CSVEVRDRGRTPTYNEQFF
V gene: TRBV4-1; J gene: TRBJ2-1; clone size: few; D gene: TRBD2; CDR3 DNA: TGCGCCAGCAGCCAAGATGGTAGCGGGGGTCGGTCGGGTGAGCAGTTCTTC; CDR3 protein: CASSQDGSGGRSGEQFF
V gene: TRBV5-1; J gene: TRBJ2-7; clone size: NA; D gene: NA; CDR3 DNA: TGCGCCAGCAGCCCAACCACTACGTCCTACGAGCAGTACTTC; CDR3 protein: CASSPTTTSYEQYF
V gene: TRBV11-3; J gene: TRBJ1-1; clone size: NA; D gene: NA; CDR3 DNA: TGTGCCAGCGGATCCGGACAAAGACCGACTGAAGCTTTCTTT; CDR3 protein: CASGSGQRPTEAFF
V gene: TRBV18; J gene: TRBJ2-7; clone size: NA; D gene: TRBD1; CDR3 DNA: TGTGCCAGCTCACCACCCAGGACAGGGGGCTACGAGCAGTACTTC; CDR3 protein: CASSPPRTGGYEQYF
V gene: TRBV5-1; J gene: TRBJ2-7; clone size: few; D gene: TRBD1; CDR3 DNA: TGCGCCAGCAGCTTGGAGGACAGGGGATACGAGCAGTACTTC; CDR3 protein: CASSLEDRGYEQYF
V gene: TRBV6-5; J gene: TRBJ1-4; clone size: NA; D gene: NA; CDR3 DNA: TGTGCCAGCAGTTACTCAGGGGGTTCTAATGAAAAACTGTTTTTT; CDR3 protein: CASSYSGGSNEKLFF
V gene: TRBV6-1; J gene: TRBJ1-2; clone size: NA; D gene: TRBD1; CDR3 DNA: TGTGCCAGCAGTGAGGGACAGGGCTTTGATGGCTACACCTTC; CDR3 protein: CASSEGQGFDGYTF
V gene: TRBV4-3; J gene: TRBJ2-7; clone size: NA; D gene: TRBD2; CDR3 DNA: TGCGCCAGCAGCCAGGAATTAGCGGGGGGCAACTTCGTCTACGAGCAGTACTTC; CDR3 protein: CASSQELAGGNFVYEQYF
V gene: TRBV9; J gene: TRBJ1-4; clone size: few; D gene: NA; CDR3 DNA: TGTGCCAGCAGCGCCCACACGGGACAAACCTCTGAAAAACTGTTTTTT; CDR3 protein: CASSAHTGQTSEKLFF
V gene: TRBV4-2; J gene: TRBJ2-3; clone size: few; D gene: NA; CDR3 DNA: TGTGCCAGCAGCCAAGGAGGACCCCCGGGGTACACAGATACGCAGTATTTT; CDR3 protein: CASSQGGPPGYTDTQYF
V gene: TRBV15; J gene: TRBJ1-5; clone size: NA; D gene: NA; CDR3 DNA: TGTGCCACCAGCAGACAGGGGAGTCAACCCCAGCATTTT; CDR3 protein: CATSRQGSQPQHF
V gene: TRBV2; J gene: TRBJ2-7; clone size: NA; D gene: TRBD1; CDR3 DNA: TGTGCCAGCAAGGGACAGAACTACGAGCAGTACTTC; CDR3 protein: CASKGQNYEQYF
V gene: TRBV7-2; J gene: TRBJ1-1; clone size: NA; D gene: NA; CDR3 DNA: TGTGCCAGCAGCTTAAGCGCTCAGATGAACACTGAAGCTTTCTTT; CDR3 protein: CASSLSAQMNTEAFF
V gene: TRBV5-8; J gene: TRBJ2-1; clone size: NA; D gene: TRBD1; CDR3 DNA: TGTGCCAGCAGCCTCCGGGACAGGGTGTACAATGAGCAGTTCTTC; CDR3 protein: CASSLRDRVYNEQFF
V gene: TRBV24-1; J gene: TRBJ2-1; clone size: NA; D gene: NA; CDR3 DNA: TGTGCCACCAGTGATTGGGGACACATCTACAATGAGCAGTTCTTC; CDR3 protein: CATSDWGHIYNEQFF
V gene: TRBV19; J gene: TRBJ2-7; clone size: few; D gene: NA; CDR3 DNA: TGTGCCAGCGGACAGACGTGGGGAGAGCAGTACTTC; CDR3 protein: CASGQTWGEQYF
V gene: TRBV6-5; J gene: TRBJ2-7; clone size: NA; D gene: TRBD2; CDR3 DNA: TGTGCCAGCAGTTACTCGAGACTAGCAGCCTACGAGCAGTACTTC; CDR3 protein: CASSYSRLAAYEQYF
V gene: TRBV19; J gene: TRBJ1-2; clone size: NA; D gene: TRBD1; CDR3 DNA: TGTGCCAGCGGGACAGGAAAAGGCGGCTACACCTTC; CDR3 protein: CASGTGKGGYTF
V gene: TRBV20-1; J gene: TRBJ1-5; clone size: NA; D gene: TRBD1; CDR3 DNA: TGCAGTGCTAGTCGCCCTTTAGGGGCAGGGGGCGATCAGCCCCAGCATTTT; CDR3 protein: CSASRPLGAGGDQPQHF
V gene: TRBV5-1; J gene: TRBJ1-2; clone size: NA; D gene: NA; CDR3 DNA: TGCGCCAGCAGCCCAGCGTGGGGGGGCGCCTATGGCTACACCTTC; CDR3 protein: CASSPAWGGAYGYTF
V gene: TRBV11-3; J gene: TRBJ2-1; clone size: NA; D gene: NA; CDR3 DNA: TGTGCCAGCAGGTCGGGGGACCTTTATTACAATGAGCAGTTCTTC; CDR3 protein: CASRSGDLYYNEQFF
V gene: TRBV5-1; J gene: TRBJ2-5; clone size: NA; D gene: TRBD1; CDR3 DNA: TGCGCCAGCAGCCCCGGGACAGGGGCTTCCTGGCAAGAGACCCAGTACTTC; CDR3 protein: CASSPGTGASWQETQYF
V gene: TRBV7-6; J gene: TRBJ2-1; clone size: NA; D gene: TRBD2; CDR3 DNA: TGTGCCAGCAGCTTAGCGTGGGACTACCAACGAAACACCTACAATGAGCAGTTCTTC; CDR3 protein: CASSLAWDYQRNTYNEQFF
V gene: TRBV9; J gene: TRBJ2-7; clone size: NA; D gene: NA; CDR3 DNA: TGTGCCAGCAGCGTAGGGGGACTGTTCTACGAGCAGTACTTC; CDR3 protein: CASSVGGLFYEQYF
V gene: TRBV12-5; J gene: TRBJ2-5; clone size: NA; D gene: TRBD1; CDR3 DNA: TGTGCTAGTGCCGACGGGACAGCCGGAGAGACCCAGTACTTC; CDR3 protein: CASADGTAGETQYF
V gene: TRBV18; J gene: TRBJ1-3; clone size: NA; D gene: NA; CDR3 DNA: TGTGCCAGCTCACCACAGGGGGACACCATATATTTT; CDR3 protein: CASSPQGDTIYF
V gene: TRBV10-3; J gene: TRBJ1-3; clone size: NA; D gene: NA; CDR3 DNA: TGTGCCATCAGTCCCTCCCGTGGAAACACCATATATTTT; CDR3 protein: CAISPSRGNTIYF
V gene: TRBV5-1; J gene: TRBJ2-5; clone size: once; D gene: NA; CDR3 DNA: TGCGCCAGCAGCCCGGGGACTTCCCTTCAAGAGACCCAGTACTTC; CDR3 protein: CASSPGTSLQETQYF